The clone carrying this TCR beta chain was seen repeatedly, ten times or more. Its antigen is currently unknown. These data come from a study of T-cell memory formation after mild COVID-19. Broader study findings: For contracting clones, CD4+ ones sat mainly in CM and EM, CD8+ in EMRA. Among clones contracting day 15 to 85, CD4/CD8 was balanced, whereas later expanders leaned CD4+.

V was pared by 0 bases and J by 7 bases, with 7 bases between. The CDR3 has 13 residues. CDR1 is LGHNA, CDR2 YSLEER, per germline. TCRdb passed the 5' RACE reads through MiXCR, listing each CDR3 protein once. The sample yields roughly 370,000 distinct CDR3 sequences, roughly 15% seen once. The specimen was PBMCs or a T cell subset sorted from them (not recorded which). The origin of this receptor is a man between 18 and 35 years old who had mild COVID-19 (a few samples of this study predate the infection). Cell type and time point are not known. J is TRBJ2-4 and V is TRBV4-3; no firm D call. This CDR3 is CASSQENGNIQYF. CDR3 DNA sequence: TGCGCCAGCAGCCAAGAAAACGGTAACATTCAGTACTTC.